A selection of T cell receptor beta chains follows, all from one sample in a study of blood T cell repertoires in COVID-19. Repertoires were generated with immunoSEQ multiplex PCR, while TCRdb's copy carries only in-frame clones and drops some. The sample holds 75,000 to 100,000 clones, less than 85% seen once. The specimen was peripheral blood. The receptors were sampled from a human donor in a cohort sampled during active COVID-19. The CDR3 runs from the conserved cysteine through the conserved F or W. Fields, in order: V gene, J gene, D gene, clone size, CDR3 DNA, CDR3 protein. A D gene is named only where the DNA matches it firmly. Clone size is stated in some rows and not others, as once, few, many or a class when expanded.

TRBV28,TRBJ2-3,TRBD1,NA,TGTGCCAGCAGCTCGGGACAGCGCACAGATACGCAGTATTTT,CASSSGQRTDTQYF
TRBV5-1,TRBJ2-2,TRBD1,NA,TGCGCCAGCAGCTTCAGGGGGCCGAACACCGGGGAGCTGTTTTTT,CASSFRGPNTGELFF
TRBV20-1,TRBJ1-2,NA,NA,TGCAGTGCTAGTGTCCTTTATGGCTACACCTTC,CSASVLYGYTF
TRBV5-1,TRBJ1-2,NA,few,TGCGCCAGCAGCTTAATCGGTGACAATGGCTACACCTTC,CASSLIGDNGYTF
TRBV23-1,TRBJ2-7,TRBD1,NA,TGCGCCAGCAGTCGATCGGACAGGCGAACCTACGAGCAGTACTTC,CASSRSDRRTYEQYF
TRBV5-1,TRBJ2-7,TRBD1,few,TGCGCCAGCAGCTTGGATGGGACAGCAGACTACGAGCAGTACTTC,CASSLDGTADYEQYF
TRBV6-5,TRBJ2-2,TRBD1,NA,TGTGCCACCGTCGGACAGGGGAACACCGGGGAGCTGTTTTTT,CATVGQGNTGELFF
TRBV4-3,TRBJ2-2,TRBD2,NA,TGCGCCAGCAGCCACCATAGCGGGGGGCAGCGGTCTTCCGGGGAGCTGTTTTTT,CASSHHSGGQRSSGELFF
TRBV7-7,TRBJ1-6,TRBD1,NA,TGTGCTAGCAGCTTAAGACAGGGGCCTAATTCACCCCTCCACTTT,CASSLRQGPNSPLHF
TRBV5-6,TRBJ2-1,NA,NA,TGTGCCAGCAGCTTGGACGGCTTAGCGGCAGGATACAATGAGCAGTTCTTC,CASSLDGLAAGYNEQFF
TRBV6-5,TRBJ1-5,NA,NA,TGTGCCAGCCATCAGACTAATCAGCCCCAGCATTTT,CASHQTNQPQHF
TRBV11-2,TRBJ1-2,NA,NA,TGTGCCAGCAGTGTCGGGAGCTATGGCTACACCTTC,CASSVGSYGYTF
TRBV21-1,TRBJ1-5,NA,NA,TGTGCCAGCAGCACCACAGACAGCGAAGGAGTAAGCAATCAGCCCCAGCATTTT,CASSTTDSEGVSNQPQHF
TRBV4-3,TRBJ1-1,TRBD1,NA,TGCGCCAGCAGCCAGCGGGACAGATCGAACACTGAAGCTTTCTTT,CASSQRDRSNTEAFF
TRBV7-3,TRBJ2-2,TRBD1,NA,TGTGCCAGCAGCTCACAGGGGTCACCCGGGGAGCTGTTTTTT,CASSSQGSPGELFF
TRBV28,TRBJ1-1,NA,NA,TGTGCCAGCACCATCCCGGGGGGGGGAGCTTTCTTT,CASTIPGGGAFF
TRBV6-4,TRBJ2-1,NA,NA,TGTGCCAGCAGTGCAGTAAGGGGTGAGCAGTTCTTC,CASSAVRGEQFF
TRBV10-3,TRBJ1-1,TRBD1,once,TGTGCCATCAGGAGGACAGGGAGAGGGGACACTGAAGCTTTCTTT,CAIRRTGRGDTEAFF
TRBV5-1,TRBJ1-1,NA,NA,TGCGCCAGCAGCGATCAATTGACGACAGAAAACACTGAAGCTTTCTTT,CASSDQLTTENTEAFF
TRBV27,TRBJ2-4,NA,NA,TGTGCCAGCAGTTTCACCACAGGGATGGGTCTGTCCTTC,CASSFTTGMGLSF
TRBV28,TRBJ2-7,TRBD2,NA,TGTGCCAGCAGTCCCCGGATTAGCGGGGAGCAGTACTTC,CASSPRISGEQYF
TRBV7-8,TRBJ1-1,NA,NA,TGTGCCAGCAGCGAACAGAGAAGCGGCGGGGTACTGAGAGATACTGAAGCTTTCTTT,CASSEQRSGGVLRDTEAFF
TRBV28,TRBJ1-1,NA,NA,TGTGCCAGCCGCGTAACGGGGGGCCTCCTTGAAACTTTCTTT,CASRVTGGLLETFF
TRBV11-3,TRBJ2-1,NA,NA,TGTGCCAGCAGTTCGACTAGGGTCAATGAGCAGTTCTTC,CASSSTRVNEQFF
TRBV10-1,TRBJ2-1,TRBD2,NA,TGCGCCAGCAGTCCCAGCGGGAGAGGCTACAATGAGCAGTTCTTC,CASSPSGRGYNEQFF
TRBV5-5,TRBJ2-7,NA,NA,TGTGCCAGCAGCCCCGGAGGGGTTCTATACGAGCAGTACTTC,CASSPGGVLYEQYF
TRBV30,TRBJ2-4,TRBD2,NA,TGTGCCTGGAGTGTACTAGCGGGACAGGCAAACATTCAGTACTTC,CAWSVLAGQANIQYF
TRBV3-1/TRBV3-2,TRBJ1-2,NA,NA,TGTGCCAGCAGTCAAGGGGTAGCGGGCTACACCTTC,CASSQGVAGYTF